The 12 T cell receptor beta chains below come from one sample, sequenced in a study of identical twins. TCRdb redid the calling of the 5' RACE reads with MiXCR, one entry per CDR3 protein. The table records 350,000 to 500,000 distinct CDR3 sequences, 18% of them present only once. Sequences were obtained from naive T cells sorted from blood. The source of these receptors is a man aged 45-65 years in good health.

This clonotype was observed many times. V usage is TRBV6-5 and J usage is TRBJ1-2; the D gene is possibly TRBD1 (5 bases). The length of the CDR3 is 12 residues. Germline V CDR1 and CDR2: MNHEY, SVGAGI. V lost 4 bases to trimming and J lost 6 bases, with 9 bases between them. CDR3 sequence (DNA): TGTGCCAGCAGTTCAGGGCCCCATGGCTACACCTTC. It specifies CASSSGPHGYTF.

This clonotype has just a few counts. V is TRBV5-5 and J is TRBJ2-1, with TRBD1 matching over 10 bases. J lost 4 bases, V lost 1 base, and 5 bases had no gene match. Germline CDR1 reads SGHKS; CDR2 reads YYEKEE (reference sequence). The CDR3 is 16 residues long. CDR3 sequence reads: CASSLLGTGVYNEQFF. The CDR3 DNA is TGTGCCAGCAGCTTGTTAGGGACAGGGGTTTACAATGAGCAGTTCTTC.

This clonotype was seen a handful of times. The chain's CDR3 is CASSQFLDEQFF. In DNA, the CDR3 is TGTGCCAGCAGCCAATTTTTGGATGAGCAGTTCTTC. This chain links TRBV14 with TRBJ2-1; no reliable D call. CDR1 is SGHDN and CDR2 is FVKESK in the germline V gene. Trimming took 2 bases from V and 8 from J, leaving 7 bases between them. The CDR3 is 12 residues long.

This chain uses TRBV2 with TRBJ2-5, with D perhaps TRBD2 (6 bases). This CDR3 comprises 13 residues. V shed 5 bases and J shed 2 bases, with 9 bases lying between them. Germline CDR1 and CDR2: SNHLY and FYNNEI. In DNA, the CDR3 is TGTGCCAGCAGTAACGGGAGACAAGAGACCCAGTACTTC. Amino acids: CASSNGRQETQYF.

Many counts were recorded for this clonotype. The chain couples TRBV29-1 to TRBJ2-3; D is ambiguous. Germline CDR1 and CDR2: SQVTM and ANQGSEA. This CDR3 is built from 13 residues. V lost 6 bases and J lost 2, with 12 bases in between. DNA for the CDR3: TGCAGCGTCGGACGGAAATCCACAGATACGCAGTATTTT. Translation gives CSVGRKSTDTQYF.

Written as DNA, the CDR3 is TGCAGCGTAGGACAGGAATCCGAGCAGTACTTC. Translation gives CSVGQESEQYF. The V and J genes are TRBV29-1 and TRBJ2-7, with 7 bases matching TRBD1. Germline loops: CDR1 SQVTM, CDR2 ANQGSEA. J was trimmed by 6 bases and V by 6 bases; bases with no gene match: 5. The CDR3 contains 11 residues.

The gene calls are TRBV10-3 and TRBJ2-1; TRBD2 might be the D (6 bases). The germline CDR1 and CDR2 sequences are ENHRY and SYGVKD. The CDR3 is 14 residues long. V lost 8 bases and J lost 8, with 19 bases in between. CDR3 region: CAIGGKRFLDEQFF. The CDR3 nucleotides read TGTGCCATCGGGGGGAAGAGGTTTTTGGATGAGCAGTTCTTC.

The table lists this clonotype with many counts. The gene calls are TRBV7-2 and TRBJ2-3, with D possibly called TRBD1 or TRBD2 (6 bases each). From germline, CDR1 is SGHTA and CDR2 FQGNSA. The CDR3 spans 15 residues. V was cut by 2 bases and J by 3 bases, with 12 bases left in between. CDR3 in amino acids: CASSLRRGPTDTQYF. The CDR3 bases are TGTGCCAGCAGCTTAAGACGGGGGCCGACAGATACGCAGTATTTT.

As concerns this clonotype: Given a much more abundant clone one base away, this may be a read error. The V and J genes are TRBV5-1 and TRBJ2-5; 9 positions agree with TRBD1. CDR1 SGHRS and CDR2 YFSETQ come from the germline V gene. The CDR3 is 15 amino acids. V was clipped by 2 bases and J by 7 bases; unmatched bases: 9. The CDR3 DNA sequence: TGCGCCAGCAGCTTTACCGGGACAGGGTCGGCGACCCAGTACTTC. It is translated as CASSFTGTGSATQYF.

This clonotype was detected a few times. The gene calls are TRBV6-1 and TRBJ2-1; TRBD1 agrees at 8 bases. The V gene end was trimmed by 7 bases and the J gene end by 6 bases; junction bases not matched to a gene: 14. The CDR3 sequence is 16 residues long. Germline V CDR1 and CDR2: MNHNS, SASEGT. The CDR3 loop is CASNSGTGRGFNEQFF. CDR3 coding DNA: TGTGCCAGCAACTCCGGGACAGGCCGAGGCTTCAATGAGCAGTTCTTC.

The chain combines TRBV29-1 with TRBJ2-1, with D perhaps TRBD2 (6 bases). The CDR3 is 11 amino acids. Germline CDR1 and CDR2: SQVTM and ANQGSEA. Trimming removed 7 bases at V and 9 bases at J, with 13 bases between. The CDR3 bases are TGCAGCGCGGGACTCAGGGCTGAGCAGTTCTTC. Translation: CSAGLRAEQFF.

This clonotype appeared a few times. The V and J genes are TRBV11-2 and TRBJ1-5; D remains unclear. The CDR3 runs 14 residues. V lost 5 bases to trimming and J lost 3 bases, with 11 bases between them. Germline CDR1 SGHAT, CDR2 FQNNGV. Here the CDR3 reads CASSLLGNNQPQHF. Written as DNA, the CDR3 is TGTGCCAGCAGCCTGTTGGGGAACAATCAGCCCCAGCATTTT.